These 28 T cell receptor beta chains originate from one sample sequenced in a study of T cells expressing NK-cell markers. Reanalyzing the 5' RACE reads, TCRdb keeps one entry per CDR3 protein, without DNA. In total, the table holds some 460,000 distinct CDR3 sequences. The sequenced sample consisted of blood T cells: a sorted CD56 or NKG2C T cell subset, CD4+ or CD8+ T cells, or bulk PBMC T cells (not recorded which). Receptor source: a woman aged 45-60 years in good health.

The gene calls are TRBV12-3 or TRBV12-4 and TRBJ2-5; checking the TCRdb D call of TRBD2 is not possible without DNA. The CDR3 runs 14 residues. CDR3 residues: CASTDRWAGETQYF.

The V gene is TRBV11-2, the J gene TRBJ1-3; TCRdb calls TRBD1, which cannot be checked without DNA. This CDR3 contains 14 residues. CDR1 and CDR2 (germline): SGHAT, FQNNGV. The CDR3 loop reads CASSCPRSGNTIYF.

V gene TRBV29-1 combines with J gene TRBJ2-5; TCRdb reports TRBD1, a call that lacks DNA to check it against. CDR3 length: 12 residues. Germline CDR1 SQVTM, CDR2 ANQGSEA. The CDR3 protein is CSAGGGFETQYF.

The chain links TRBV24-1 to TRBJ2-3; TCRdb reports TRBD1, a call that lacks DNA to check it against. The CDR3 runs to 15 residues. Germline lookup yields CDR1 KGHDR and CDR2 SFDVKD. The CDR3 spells CATSDLRDRGDTQYF.

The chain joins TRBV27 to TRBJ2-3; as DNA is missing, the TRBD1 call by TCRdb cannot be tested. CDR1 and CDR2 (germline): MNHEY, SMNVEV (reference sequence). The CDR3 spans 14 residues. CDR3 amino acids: CASSWGLATDTQYF.

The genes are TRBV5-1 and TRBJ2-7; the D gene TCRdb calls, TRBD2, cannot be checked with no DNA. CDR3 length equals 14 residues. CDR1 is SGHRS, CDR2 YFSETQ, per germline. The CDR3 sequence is CASSRGTRGYEQYF.

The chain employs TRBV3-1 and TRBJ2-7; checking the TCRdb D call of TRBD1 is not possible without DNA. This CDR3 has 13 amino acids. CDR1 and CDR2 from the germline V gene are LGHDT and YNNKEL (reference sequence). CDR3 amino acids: CASSRTRLNEQYF.

The CDR3 region is CASSFLSGSGEQFF. The J gene is TRBJ2-1, the V gene TRBV19; the D call of TRBD2 rests on TCRdb alone, since no DNA is present to check it. The CDR3 has 14 amino acids. Germline V gives CDR1 LNHDA, CDR2 SQIVND (reference sequence).

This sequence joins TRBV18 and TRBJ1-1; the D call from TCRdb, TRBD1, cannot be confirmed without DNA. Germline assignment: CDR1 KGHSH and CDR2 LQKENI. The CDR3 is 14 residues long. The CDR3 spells CASSSPGSNTEAFF.

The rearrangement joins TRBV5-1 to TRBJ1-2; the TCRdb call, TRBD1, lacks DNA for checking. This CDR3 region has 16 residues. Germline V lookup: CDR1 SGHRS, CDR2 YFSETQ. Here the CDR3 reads CASSAEPDRLGYGYTF. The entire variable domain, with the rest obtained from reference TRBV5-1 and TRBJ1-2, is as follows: KAGVTQTPRYLIKTRGQQVTLSCSPISGHRSVSWYQQTPGQGLQFLFEYFSETQRNKGNFPGRFSGRQFSNSRSEMNVSTLELGDSALYLCASSAEPDRLGYGYTFGSGTRLTVV.

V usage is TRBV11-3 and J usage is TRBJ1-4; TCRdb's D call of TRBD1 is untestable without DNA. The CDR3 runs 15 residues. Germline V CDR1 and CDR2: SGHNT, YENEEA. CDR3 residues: CASSSYYRDTPELFF.

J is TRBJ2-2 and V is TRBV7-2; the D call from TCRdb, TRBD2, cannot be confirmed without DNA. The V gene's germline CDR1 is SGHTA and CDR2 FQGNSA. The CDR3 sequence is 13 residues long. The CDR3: CASSFRRGRELFF.

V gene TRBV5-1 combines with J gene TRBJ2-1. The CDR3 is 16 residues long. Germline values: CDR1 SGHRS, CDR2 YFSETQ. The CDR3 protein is CASSLAKLQDYNEQFF.

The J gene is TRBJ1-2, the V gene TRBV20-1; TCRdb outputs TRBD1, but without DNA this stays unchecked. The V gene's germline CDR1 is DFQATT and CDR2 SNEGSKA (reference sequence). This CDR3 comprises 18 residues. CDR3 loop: CSARPIPGQEMTNYGYTF.

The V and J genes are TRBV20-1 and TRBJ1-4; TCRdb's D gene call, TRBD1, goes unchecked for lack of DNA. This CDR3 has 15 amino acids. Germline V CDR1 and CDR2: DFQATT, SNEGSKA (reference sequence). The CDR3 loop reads CSARPWTGLNEKLFF.

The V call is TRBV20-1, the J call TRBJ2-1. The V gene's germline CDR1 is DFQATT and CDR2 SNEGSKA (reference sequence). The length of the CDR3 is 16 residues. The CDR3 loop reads CSARDFQTGLYNEQFF.

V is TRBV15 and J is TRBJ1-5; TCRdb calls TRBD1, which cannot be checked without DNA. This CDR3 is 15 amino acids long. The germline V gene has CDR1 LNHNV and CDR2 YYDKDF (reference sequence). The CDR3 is CATSFPGTGYQPQHF.

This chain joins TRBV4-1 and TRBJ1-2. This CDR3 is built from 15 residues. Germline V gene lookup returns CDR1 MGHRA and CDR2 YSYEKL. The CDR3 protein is CASSLSEGINYGYTF.

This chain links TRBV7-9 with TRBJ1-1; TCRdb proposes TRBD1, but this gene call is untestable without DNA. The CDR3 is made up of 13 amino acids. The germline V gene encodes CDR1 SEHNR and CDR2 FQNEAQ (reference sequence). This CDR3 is CASSKGDREGAFF.

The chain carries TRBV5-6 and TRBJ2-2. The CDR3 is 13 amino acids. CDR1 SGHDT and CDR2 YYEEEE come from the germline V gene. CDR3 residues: CASSLTGTGELFF. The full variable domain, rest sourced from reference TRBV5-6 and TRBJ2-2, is DAGVTQSPTHLIKTRGQQVTLRCSPKSGHDTVSWYQQALGQGPQFIFQYYEEEERQRGNFPDRFSGHQFPNYSSELNVNALLLGDSALYLCASSLTGTGELFFGEGSRLTVL.

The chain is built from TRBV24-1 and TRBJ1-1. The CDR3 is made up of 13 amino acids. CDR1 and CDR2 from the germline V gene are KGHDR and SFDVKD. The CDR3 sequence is CATKGGKDTEAFF.

The CDR3 sequence is CASSFGQGTYGYTF. The chain couples TRBV12-3 or TRBV12-4 to TRBJ1-2; the D call from TCRdb, TRBD1, cannot be confirmed without DNA. CDR3 length: 14 amino acids.

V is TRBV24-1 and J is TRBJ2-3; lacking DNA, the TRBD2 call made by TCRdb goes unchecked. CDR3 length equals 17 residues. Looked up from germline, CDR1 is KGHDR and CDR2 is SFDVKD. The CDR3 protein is CATSDLGLAGDGDTQYF.

CDR3 sequence: CAITHERVDEQFF. This chain joins TRBV10-3 and TRBJ2-1; with no DNA, the TCRdb D assignment of TRBD2 cannot be verified. The CDR3 has 13 residues. Germline V CDR1 and CDR2: ENHRY, SYGVKD.

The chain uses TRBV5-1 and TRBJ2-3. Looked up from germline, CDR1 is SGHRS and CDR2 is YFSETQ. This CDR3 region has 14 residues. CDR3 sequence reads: CASSLELEVDTQYF.

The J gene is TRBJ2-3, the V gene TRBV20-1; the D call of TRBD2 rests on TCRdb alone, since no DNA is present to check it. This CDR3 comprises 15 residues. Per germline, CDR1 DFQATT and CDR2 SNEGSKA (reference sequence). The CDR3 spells CSANPAGISTDTQYF.

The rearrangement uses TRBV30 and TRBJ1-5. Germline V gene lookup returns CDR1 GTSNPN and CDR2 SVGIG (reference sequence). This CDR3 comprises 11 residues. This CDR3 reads CASGWDQPQHF.

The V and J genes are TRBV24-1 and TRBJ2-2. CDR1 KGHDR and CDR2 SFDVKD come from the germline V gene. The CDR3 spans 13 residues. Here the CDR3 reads CATSPDGAGELFF.